Below are 14 T cell receptor beta chains sequenced from a single sample in a study of cytomegalovirus exposure and HLA in healthy donors. Use of 60 Vbeta and 13 Jbeta primers characterized the PCR. Assay used: immunoSEQ multiplex PCR; TCRdb lists only in-frame clones, some missing. The data contain 180,000 or so clones, roughly a tenth of them singletons. The specimen sequenced was PBMCs. These receptors were collected from a woman aged 25 to 45 in good health and CMV-seropositive.

The gene calls are TRBV18 and TRBJ1-2, with TRBD1 as a possible D gene (5 bases). CDR1 and CDR2 from the germline V gene are KGHSH and LQKENI. This CDR3 spans 15 amino acids. V lost 2 bases and J 3 bases, leaving 13 bases between the germline ends. DNA for the CDR3: TGTGCCAGCTCACCAGGGATAGGGACTGACTATGGCTACACCTTC. Its translation is CASSPGIGTDYGYTF.

The rearrangement joins TRBV11-2 to TRBJ2-2; D remains ambiguous. There are 11 residues in the CDR3. V lost 8 bases, J lost 6 bases, and 7 bases lay in between. CDR1 is SGHAT, CDR2 FQNNGV, per germline. The CDR3 is CASASSGELFF. CDR3 sequence (DNA): TGTGCCAGCGCGAGCTCCGGGGAGCTGTTTTTT. The full variable domain, its missing parts supplied by reference TRBV11-2 and TRBJ2-2, is EAGVAQSPRYKIIEKRQSVAFWCNPISGHATLYWYQQILGQGPKLLIQFQNNGVVDDSQLPKDRFSAERLKGVDSTLKIQPAKLEDSAVYLCASASSGELFFGEGSRLTVL.

The chain couples TRBV19 to TRBJ2-3, with 7 bases matching TRBD1. This CDR3 has 15 residues. Unmatched junction bases numbered 8, after V lost 4 bases and J lost 4 bases. Germline assignment: CDR1 LNHDA and CDR2 SQIVND (reference sequence). In DNA, the CDR3 is TGTGCCAGTAGTACCTCGACAGGGTGGTCAGATACGCAGTATTTT. Its translation is CASSTSTGWSDTQYF.

The table lists this clone with a few counts. The chain is built from TRBV7-8 and TRBJ2-7, with D tentatively TRBD1 (6 bases). Trimming left V 1 base short and J 5 bases short, with 12 bases between. Germline CDR1 is SGHVS and CDR2 is FQNEAQ. The CDR3 is 14 residues long. CDR3 residues: CASSLEIGGDEQYF. CDR3 coding DNA: TGTGCCAGCAGCTTAGAGATAGGGGGAGACGAGCAGTACTTC.

A few counts support this clone. The genes are TRBV6-1 and TRBJ2-7; 7 bases line up with TRBD1. The V and J ends lost 6 bases and 2 bases, in that order; junction bases with no gene match: 4. Germline lookup yields CDR1 MNHNS and CDR2 SASEGT. This CDR3 is 13 amino acids long. The CDR3 bases are TGTGCCAGCAGCACCGGGACAGCCTACGAGCAGTACTTC. Translation: CASSTGTAYEQYF.

This chain uses TRBV14 with TRBJ2-7, with D maybe TRBD2 (6 bases). This CDR3 comprises 13 residues. Deletions cut 3 bases from V and 5 bases from J, with 11 bases between. In germline, CDR1 is SGHDN, CDR2 FVKESK. The CDR3 DNA follows: TGTGCCAGCAGCCACGGCGGGACCCACGAGCAGTACTTC. Amino acid sequence: CASSHGGTHEQYF.

CDR3 residues: CASSARAGGLTGELFF. The CDR3, as DNA: TGTGCCAGCAGCGCCCGAGCGGGAGGACTTACCGGGGAGCTGTTTTTT. This chain links TRBV27 with TRBJ2-2; 9 nucleotides match TRBD2. The CDR3 sequence is 16 residues long. In germline, CDR1 is MNHEY, CDR2 SMNVEV (reference sequence). The V and J ends lost 6 bases and 5 bases, in that order; junction bases with no gene match: 10.

This clone turned up a few times. This rearrangement joins TRBV9 to TRBJ1-2; possible D gene TRBD1, 6 bases. Germline V gives CDR1 SGDLS, CDR2 YYNGEE. The CDR3 length is 13 residues. Trimming took off 3 bases at V and 2 bases at J, with 8 bases between the two ends. The CDR3 DNA is TGTGCCAGCAGCGGCAGGGGCAACTATGGCTACACCTTC. Translating gives CASSGRGNYGYTF. The whole variable domain, filled in from reference TRBV9 and TRBJ1-2, reads DSGVTQTPKHLITATGQRVTLRCSPRSGDLSVYWYQQSLDQGLQFLIQYYNGEERAKGNILERFSAQQFPDLHSELNLSSLELGDSALYFCASSGRGNYGYTFGSGTRLTVV.

The CDR3 region has the DNA TGTGCCAGCAATTCGAGGAGACGGGACACTGAAGCTTTCTTT. This translates into CASNSRRRDTEAFF. The chain joins TRBV27 to TRBJ1-1, with D hard to call. CDR1 and CDR2 (germline): MNHEY, SMNVEV (reference sequence). This CDR3 comprises 14 residues. With 7 bases removed from V and 3 bases from J, the gap between germline ends came to 15 bases.

The chain uses TRBV30 and TRBJ1-1; 9 nucleotides line up with TRBD1. From germline, CDR1 is GTSNPN and CDR2 SVGIG (reference sequence). The CDR3 spans 14 residues. V shed 3 bases, J shed 10 bases, and the junction held 12 bases outside the gene matches. This chain's CDR3 is CAWRGARDREGAFF. The CDR3 nucleotides are TGTGCCTGGAGGGGAGCCCGGGACAGGGAAGGAGCTTTCTTT.

The gene calls are TRBV19 and TRBJ1-1; no clear D gene. Trimming stripped 7 bases from V and 0 bases from J, with 12 bases between. This CDR3 comprises 14 residues. Germline assignment: CDR1 LNHDA and CDR2 SQIVND (reference sequence). The CDR3: CASTGRALNTEAFF. CDR3 bases: TGTGCCAGTACCGGGAGGGCCTTGAACACTGAAGCTTTCTTT. Looking up the rest from reference TRBV19 and TRBJ1-1 gives the full variable domain: DGGITQSPKYLFRKEGQNVTLSCEQNLNHDAMYWYRQDPGQGLRLIYYSQIVNDFQKGDIAEGYSVSREKKESFPLTVTSAQKNPTAFYLCASTGRALNTEAFFGQGTRLTVV.

The rearrangement joins TRBV29-1 to TRBJ1-2; 10 bases fit TRBD1. Germline V gene data show CDR1 as SQVTM and CDR2 as ANQGSEA. The CDR3 runs 13 residues. The CDR3 spells CSVTTGGGYGYTF. CDR3 nucleotides: TGCAGTGTGACGACAGGGGGCGGCTATGGCTACACCTTC. The whole variable domain, remainder taken from reference TRBV29-1 and TRBJ1-2, is SAVISQKPSRDICQRGTSLTIQCQVDSQVTMMFWYRQQPGQSLTLIATANQGSEATYESGFVIDKFPISRPNLTFSTLTVSNMSPEDSSIYLCSVTTGGGYGYTFGSGTRLTVV.

The CDR3 spells CASSVRGSDYNEQFF. As DNA, the CDR3 is TGTGCCAGCAGCGTACGCGGGAGCGATTACAATGAGCAGTTCTTC. The chain carries TRBV9 and TRBJ2-1; TRBD2 aligns across 7 bases. Germline CDR1 is SGDLS and CDR2 is YYNGEE. The V gene end was trimmed by 1 base and the J gene end by 4 bases; junction bases not matched to a gene: 5. The CDR3 has 15 amino acids.

V and J are TRBV5-4 and TRBJ2-7, with 9 positions matching TRBD1. Unmatched junction bases numbered 8, after V lost 3 bases and J lost 7 bases. The germline V gene encodes CDR1 SGHNT and CDR2 YYREEE (reference sequence). The CDR3 is made up of 14 amino acids. The chain's CDR3 is CASSSSGTGSEQYF. The CDR3 bases are TGTGCCAGCAGCTCGTCCGGGACAGGGAGTGAGCAGTACTTC.